The 21 T cell receptor beta chains below come from one sample, sequenced in a study of T-cell memory formation after mild COVID-19. TCRdb ran MiXCR on the 5' RACE reads and lists one entry per CDR3 protein. The table lists about 340,000 distinct CDR3 sequences, under 15% of them singletons, with around 21% in the top ten. The sequenced material came from PBMCs or a T cell subset sorted from them (not recorded which). The receptors here all came from a man between 18 and 29 years old who had mild COVID-19 (a few samples of this study predate the infection). Cell type and time point are not known.

The chain joins TRBV10-3 to TRBJ2-2; TRBD2 might be the D (6 bases). Germline V gene lookup returns CDR1 ENHRY and CDR2 SYGVKD. The ends were cut back, 10 bases at V and 0 bases at J, with 24 bases in the middle. This CDR3 has 18 residues. The CDR3 here is CATSQLGGPPPNTGELFF. The CDR3 region has the DNA TGTGCCACCTCGCAACTCGGGGGACCCCCTCCGAACACCGGGGAGCTGTTTTTT.

This clonotype appeared many times. This rearrangement joins TRBV15 to TRBJ1-6, with a weak D call TRBD1 (5 bases). The germline V gene encodes CDR1 LNHNV and CDR2 YYDKDF (reference sequence). V shed 2 bases and J shed 3 bases, with 5 bases lying between them. The CDR3 totals 14 residues. CDR3 loop: CATSRQGYNSPLHF. The DNA of the CDR3 is TGTGCCACCAGCAGACAGGGCTATAATTCACCCCTCCACTTT.

This chain connects TRBV12-3 or TRBV12-4 to TRBJ2-7, with 8 bases that match TRBD2. The CDR3 has 14 amino acids. V lost 3 bases and J lost 7; bases outside the gene matches: 8. The CDR3 spells CASSFRGGRREQYF. In nucleotides, the CDR3 is TGTGCCAGCAGTTTTCGGGGGGGGAGGCGAGAGCAGTACTTC.

In its sample, this clonotype was seen a few times. This chain joins TRBV6-5 and TRBJ2-3; a weak D match, TRBD2 (5 bases). The V end was cut by 0 bases, the J end by 2 bases, with 15 bases between. Germline V gene lookup returns CDR1 MNHEY and CDR2 SVGAGI. This CDR3 has 17 amino acids. Here the CDR3 DNA reads TGTGCCAGCAGTTACTCCGGTAATGGAGGTTACACAGATACGCAGTATTTT. It codes for CASSYSGNGGYTDTQYF.

The chain carries TRBV29-1 and TRBJ2-7; D unclear. Trimming left V 0 bases short and J 5 bases short, with 8 bases between. Germline CDR1 SQVTM, CDR2 ANQGSEA. The CDR3 sequence is 12 residues long. The CDR3 coding sequence is TGCAGCGTTGAAGATCAATGGGACGAGCAGTACTTC. Amino acid sequence: CSVEDQWDEQYF.

The chain combines TRBV6-5 with TRBJ1-1, with 7 positions matching TRBD1. CDR3 size: 14 residues. The V gene end was trimmed by 2 bases and the J gene end by 5 bases; junction bases not matched to a gene: 5. The germline V gene encodes CDR1 MNHEY and CDR2 SVGAGI. The DNA of the CDR3 is TGTGCCAGCAGTTACCTGACAGGGAGGACTGAAGCTTTCTTT. This translates into CASSYLTGRTEAFF.

V gene TRBV6-5 combines with J gene TRBJ1-3; 8 bases are a match to TRBD1. CDR1 is MNHEY and CDR2 is SVGAGI in the germline V gene. There are 15 residues in the CDR3. V dropped 5 bases and J dropped 4; count of bases not matched to a gene: 7. This CDR3 reads CASSRRTGFGNTIYF. In DNA form, the CDR3 reads TGTGCCAGCAGTAGAAGGACAGGGTTCGGAAACACCATATATTTT.

V usage is TRBV7-9 and J usage is TRBJ2-6; D call uncertain. The V gene's germline CDR1 is SEHNR and CDR2 FQNEAQ (reference sequence). This CDR3 has 15 amino acids. V dropped 3 bases and J dropped 0 bases, with 6 bases sitting between them. CDR3 amino acids: CASSFRSSGANVLTF. The CDR3 nucleotides read TGTGCCAGCAGCTTTCGGAGCTCTGGGGCCAACGTCCTGACTTTC.

V is TRBV3-1 and J is TRBJ2-1, with 8 positions matching TRBD2. V lost 1 base to trimming and J lost 9 bases; unmatched junction nucleotides: 8. This CDR3 has 15 residues. Germline V gene sequence: CDR1 LGHDT, CDR2 YNNKEL (reference sequence). CDR3 loop: CASSQGGTSFGEQFF. The CDR3 region has the DNA TGTGCCAGCAGCCAAGGGGGGACTAGTTTTGGTGAGCAGTTCTTC.

This chain joins TRBV12-3 or TRBV12-4 and TRBJ1-5; 7 bases agree with TRBD1. The CDR3 loop spans 15 amino acids. The V segment lost 6 bases and the J segment 5 bases; nucleotides outside the gene matches: 10. The CDR3 nucleotides are TGTGCCAGCAGGGCCCCAGGGACAGTTCATCAGCCCCAGCATTTT. Translated, it gives CASRAPGTVHQPQHF.

V usage is TRBV27 and J usage is TRBJ2-7; D unclear. V was cut by 3 bases and J by 2 bases, with 8 bases left in between. From germline, CDR1 is MNHEY and CDR2 SMNVEV (reference sequence). CDR3 length: 13 residues. CDR3 in amino acids: CASSFHTAYEQYF. Written as DNA, the CDR3 is TGTGCCAGCAGTTTCCACACAGCCTACGAGCAGTACTTC.

CDR3 sequence: CASSPVSGNTEAFF. CDR3 bases: TGTGCCAGCAGCCCTGTATCAGGGAACACTGAAGCTTTCTTT. The chain is built from TRBV4-2 and TRBJ1-1; D is uncertain. This CDR3 spans 14 amino acids. Trimming removed 4 bases at V and 1 base at J, with 10 bases between. Germline loops: CDR1 LGHNA, CDR2 YNFKEQ.

This rearrangement joins TRBV5-1 to TRBJ2-3; a weak D match, TRBD1 (7 bases). CDR1 is SGHRS, CDR2 YFSETQ, per germline. There are 15 residues in the CDR3. V lost 7 bases to trimming and J lost 4 bases, with 19 bases between them. The CDR3 bases are TGCGCCAGCGGCAGACAGGGAGGTAGCGCAGATACGCAGTATTTT. Translated, it gives CASGRQGGSADTQYF.

This chain links TRBV6-2 or TRBV6-3 with TRBJ2-7; D is unclear. V lost 2 bases to trimming and J lost 2 bases, with 19 bases between them. In germline, CDR1 is MNHEY, CDR2 SVGEGT. This CDR3 contains 17 residues. CDR3 sequence (DNA): TGTGCCAGCAGTTACCCTGGGCGGTACAGCGATCCCTACGAGCAGTACGTC. The encoded protein is CASSYPGRYSDPYEQYV.

The chain links TRBV2 to TRBJ1-5, with D uncertain. CDR3 size: 14 residues. The V and J ends lost 5 bases and 2 bases respectively, with 10 bases between them. Germline V gene sequence: CDR1 SNHLY, CDR2 FYNNEI. CDR3 sequence reads: CASSLTIGNQPQHF. The CDR3 DNA follows: TGTGCCAGCAGTCTCACAATCGGCAATCAGCCCCAGCATTTT.

The rearrangement joins TRBV6-1 to TRBJ1-5; D is uncertain. Germline values: CDR1 MNHNS, CDR2 SASEGT. There are 13 residues in the CDR3. V was shortened by 8 bases and J by 6 bases, with 14 bases between the two germline ends. CDR3 sequence: CASVEGWSQPQHF. The CDR3, as DNA: TGTGCCAGCGTAGAGGGATGGAGTCAGCCCCAGCATTTT.

In its sample, this clonotype was seen many times. CDR3 in amino acids: CASSLSGQQETQYF. For the CDR3, the DNA is TGCGCCAGCAGCTTGAGTGGCCAGCAAGAGACCCAGTACTTC. This chain links TRBV5-1 with TRBJ2-5; D is uncertain. CDR1 SGHRS and CDR2 YFSETQ come from the germline V gene. The CDR3 is 14 residues long. The V end lost 1 base, the J end lost 2 bases, and 9 bases lay between the germline ends.

This chain joins TRBV19 and TRBJ2-3; D unclear. Trimming pared 7 bases from V and 4 bases from J, leaving 15 bases between. Germline V CDR1 and CDR2: LNHDA, SQIVND (reference sequence). The CDR3 is made up of 14 amino acids. CDR3 protein: CASISADVPDTQYF. The CDR3 nucleotides are TGTGCCAGTATTTCCGCAGACGTCCCAGATACGCAGTATTTT.

This clonotype was found a few times. The V gene is TRBV6-1, the J gene TRBJ1-1; tentative D call: TRBD1 (6 bases). Germline-derived CDR1 and CDR2 are MNHNS and SASEGT. The CDR3 has 15 residues. V was pared by 2 bases and J by 11 bases, with 21 bases between. The DNA for the CDR3 is TGTGCCAGCAGTGAATTTCCCCGGGACAACCAACGCGCTTTCTTT. Amino acids: CASSEFPRDNQRAFF.

The chain links TRBV5-4 to TRBJ1-2, with 8 bases aligning to TRBD1. This CDR3 has 14 residues. Germline CDR1 is SGHNT and CDR2 is YYREEE (reference sequence). J was trimmed by 2 bases and V by 6 bases; bases with no gene match: 6. CDR3 sequence: CASMGGQENYGYTF. In nucleotides, the CDR3 is TGTGCCAGCATGGGGGGACAGGAGAACTATGGCTACACCTTC.

This clonotype was seen ten or more times. V and J are TRBV7-9 and TRBJ2-5, with a tentative D call TRBD2 (5 bases). Looked up from germline, CDR1 is SEHNR and CDR2 is FQNEAQ (reference sequence). The CDR3 sequence is 12 residues long. Trimming shortened V by 5 bases and J by 4 bases, and 8 bases separated the two germline ends. The chain's CDR3 is CASSGEGETQYF. CDR3 coding DNA: TGTGCCAGCAGCGGCGAGGGAGAGACCCAGTACTTC.